These 15 T cell receptor beta chains were sequenced from one sample in a study of regulatory T cells in long-lasting Graves disease (dated by TCRdb to 2020 to 2022). The receptor library was made with multiplex PCR. TCRdb records Illumina HiSeq 4000 as the sequencer. TCR beta libraries were built with iRepertoire HTBI primers and Arm-PCR amplification of CDR3 regions. TCRdb handled the public reads itself, with Q25 trimming in fastp and clone calling in MiXCR, and kept productive beta chains. Here each entry gathers all rows of one CDR3 protein and keeps the most common genes and DNA. The sample has 550,000 to 600,000 distinct CDR3 sequences on record, around 15% of them singletons. The ten biggest clones cover 12% of the sample. The time point tag for this specimen amounts to: newly diagnosed GD, antithyroid drugs for less than 3 months. RNA was extracted from PBMCs in TRIzol for both TCR sequencing and RNA sequencing.

The sample also formed part of further work on T cells in Graves' hyperthyroidism and ophthalmopathy.

This specimen was peripheral blood mononuclear cells (PBMCs), taken at new diagnosis, from a patient treated with antithyroid drugs. These receptors all come from a man aged 18 to 29 with Graves disease. Donor details come from another sample of the same person, matched by shared clones.

Remarks on this clonotype: A much larger clone lies a single base off, so this may be a read error. This chain uses TRBV2 with TRBJ2-7; 10 bases match TRBD2. The V gene's germline CDR1 is SNHLY and CDR2 FYNNEI. The CDR3 has 14 amino acids. CDR3 amino acids: CASRKLAGTYEQCF. Here the CDR3 DNA reads TGTGCCAGCAGGAAACTAGCGGGAACCTACGAGCAGTGCTTC.

This chain joins TRBV10-3 and TRBJ2-7; 8 bases fit TRBD1. Germline CDR1 and CDR2: ENHRY and SYGVKD. This CDR3 is 12 amino acids long. The V and J ends lost 3 bases and 6 bases, in that order; junction bases with no gene match: 1. CDR3 residues: CAISDTGGEQYF. The DNA of the CDR3 is TGTGCCATCAGTGATACAGGGGGCGAGCAGTACTTC.

This clonotype has ten or more counts. This chain links TRBV20-1 with TRBJ2-7, with D possibly matching TRBD2 (5 bases). Germline V lookup: CDR1 DFQATT, CDR2 SNEGSKA (reference sequence). The V end lost 5 bases, the J end lost 2 bases, and 13 bases lay between the germline ends. The CDR3 sequence is 13 residues long. The CDR3 DNA is TGCAGTGCTTCCCGGGGTCCAACCTACGAGCAGTACTTC. Amino acids: CSASRGPTYEQYF.

This chain joins TRBV12-3 or TRBV12-4 and TRBJ2-2, with TRBD1 matching 9 bases. The junction had 10 bases not matched to a gene; V was cut back by 6 bases and J by 5 bases. The CDR3 length is 16 residues. The CDR3 region has the DNA TGTGCCAGCAGGCCGGTCGGGACAGGGTTTACCGGGGAGCTGTTTTTT. Translated: CASRPVGTGFTGELFF.

This clonotype was seen many times. This chain links TRBV12-3 or TRBV12-4 with TRBJ2-5, with TRBD2 identical over 16 bases. The CDR3 has 15 residues. V lost 6 bases, J lost 7 bases, and 5 bases stayed unmatched. The CDR3 nucleotides read TGTGCCAGCAGGTCCGGGACTAGCGGGAGGGCGACCCAGTACTTC. It translates to CASRSGTSGRATQYF.

At least ten counts were recorded for this clonotype. This rearrangement joins TRBV11-2 to TRBJ2-7; D remains unclear. The CDR3 has 11 amino acids. The germline V gene encodes CDR1 SGHAT and CDR2 FQNNGV. V gave up 2 bases and J gave up 4 bases, with 3 bases separating them. Here the CDR3 reads CASSLQYEQYF. The CDR3 DNA is TGTGCCAGCAGCTTACAGTACGAGCAGTACTTC. The variable domain in full, with the rest retrieved from reference TRBV11-2 and TRBJ2-7, is EAGVAQSPRYKIIEKRQSVAFWCNPISGHATLYWYQQILGQGPKLLIQFQNNGVVDDSQLPKDRFSAERLKGVDSTLKIQPAKLEDSAVYLCASSLQYEQYFGPGTRLTVT.

This clonotype was picked up many times. The chain is built from TRBV5-1 and TRBJ2-7, with TRBD1 matching over 10 bases. J lost 6 bases, V lost 4 bases, and 16 bases had no gene match. Per germline, CDR1 SGHRS and CDR2 YFSETQ. This CDR3 spans 17 amino acids. CDR3: CASSQTLPGQGSGEQYF. The CDR3 region has the DNA TGCGCCAGCAGCCAGACCTTACCGGGACAGGGGTCCGGCGAGCAGTACTTC.

This sequence joins TRBV6-5 and TRBJ2-3; the D is unclear. Germline assignment: CDR1 MNHEY and CDR2 SVGAGI. Trimming stripped 3 bases from V and 3 bases from J, with 13 bases between. The CDR3 has 15 residues. CDR3 in DNA: TGTGCCAGCAGTTATCTTCCCGCGAAAACAGATACGCAGTATTTT. Its translation: CASSYLPAKTDTQYF.

This clonotype was found many times. The V call is TRBV3-1, the J call TRBJ2-7, with 8 bases that match TRBD2. The trim removed 0 bases at V and 6 bases at J, leaving 10 bases unmatched. The CDR3 contains 16 residues. The V gene's germline CDR1 is LGHDT and CDR2 YNNKEL (reference sequence). The CDR3 bases are TGTGCCAGCAGCCAAGATTCGGGACTAGGTCATCGCGAGCAGTACTTC. Its protein product is CASSQDSGLGHREQYF.

This clonotype was recorded at least ten times. The CDR3 DNA sequence: TGTGCCAGCAGCTACACTAGAGTTTCCTACAATGAGCAGTTCTTC. This translates into CASSYTRVSYNEQFF. The chain employs TRBV11-3 and TRBJ2-1; weak D call: TRBD2 (5 bases). The CDR3 extends over 15 amino acids. V dropped 4 bases and J dropped 1 base, with 11 bases sitting between them. In germline, CDR1 is SGHNT, CDR2 YENEEA.

This clonotype came up many times. This chain joins TRBV20-1 and TRBJ2-3; TRBD2 agrees at 11 bases. CDR3 size: 15 residues. CDR1 and CDR2 (germline): DFQATT, SNEGSKA (reference sequence). V lost 0 bases to trimming and J lost 4 bases; unmatched junction nucleotides: 3. Here the CDR3 reads CSARDTSGSPDTQYF. The CDR3 DNA reads as TGCAGTGCTAGAGACACTAGCGGGAGTCCAGATACGCAGTATTTT.

This clonotype was detected ten times or more. V usage is TRBV5-1 and J usage is TRBJ2-2; 14 bases line up with TRBD2. J gave up 7 bases and V 4 bases, and 12 bases lay outside the gene matches. The CDR3 spans 18 residues. Germline loops: CDR1 SGHRS, CDR2 YFSETQ. This chain's CDR3 is CASSPGLAGGPNGGELFF. The CDR3 DNA is TGCGCCAGCAGCCCAGGACTAGCGGGAGGCCCTAACGGCGGGGAGCTGTTTTTT. The full variable domain, rest sourced from reference TRBV5-1 and TRBJ2-2, is KAGVTQTPRYLIKTRGQQVTLSCSPISGHRSVSWYQQTPGQGLQFLFEYFSETQRNKGNFPGRFSGRQFSNSRSEMNVSTLELGDSALYLCASSPGLAGGPNGGELFFGEGSRLTVL.

This clonotype was counted at least ten times. V is TRBV20-1 and J is TRBJ2-1; TRBD2 agrees at 10 bases. Per the germline V gene, CDR1 is DFQATT and CDR2 is SNEGSKA (reference sequence). The CDR3 has 14 residues. V was pared by 5 bases and J by 8 bases, with 9 bases of the junction left unmatched. CDR3 bases: TGCAGTGCTGGGACTAGCGCCCCGGGGGATGAGCAGTTCTTC. Translating gives CSAGTSAPGDEQFF.

Note on this clonotype: This may be a read error: a much more frequent sequence differs by one nucleotide. The CDR3 end shows no conserved phenylalanine or tryptophan, and so a read error is likely. The chain is built from TRBV28 and TRBJ1-2; 9 nucleotides align to TRBD1. Trimming cost V 5 bases and J 2 bases; bases outside gene matches: 6. Germline loops: CDR1 MDHEN, CDR2 SYDVKM. The CDR3 runs to 15 residues. The CDR3 coding sequence is TGTGCCAGCAGTACCCCCGGGACAGGGAACTATGGCTACACCCTC. It is translated as CASSTPGTGNYGYTL.

This rearrangement joins TRBV19 to TRBJ1-6; 10 bases map to TRBD1. Looked up from germline, CDR1 is LNHDA and CDR2 is SQIVND (reference sequence). This CDR3 has 18 amino acids. V shed 5 bases and J 0 bases; nucleotides not matched to a gene: 7. CDR3: CASSPGTGVSSYNSPLHF. Written as DNA, the CDR3 is TGTGCCAGTAGTCCGGGGACAGGGGTGAGCTCCTATAATTCACCCCTCCACTTT.